The 9 T cell receptor beta chains reported below all come from one sample, sequenced in a study of blood T cells in healthy people across ages. A sample-barcoded 5' primer and a J-beta primer mix were used in a second PCR of roughly 6 to 11 cycles. TCRdb reanalysed the 5' RACE reads using MiXCR and keeps one entry per CDR3 protein. The sample shows about 930,000 distinct CDR3 sequences, just under 30% of them seen only once. These data also featured in a second study, about T cells of mothers and their children.

What was sequenced was blood. Receptor source: a woman in her forties in good health.

About this clonotype itself: The missing conserved phenylalanine or tryptophan at the end of this CDR3 makes a read error likely. The chain combines TRBV7-2 with TRBJ2-4; D may correspond to TRBD1 or TRBD2 (5 bases each). The end of the DNA is better explained by TRBJ2-7, so the J call may be wrong. In germline, CDR1 is SGHTA, CDR2 FQGNSA. The CDR3 consists of 14 residues. CDR3 DNA: TGTGCCAGCAGCTTAGAACGGGTGGGGGACGAGCAGTACTGC. Protein sequence: CASSLERVGDEQYC.

This chain links TRBV5-1 with TRBJ1-1; D remains ambiguous. The CDR3 runs to 16 residues. V was cut by 1 base and J by 4 bases, with 17 bases left in between. The germline CDR1 and CDR2 sequences are SGHRS and YFSETQ. CDR3 sequence reads: CASSLLGYSRGTEAFF. The CDR3 DNA reads TGCGCCAGCAGCTTGCTCGGGTACAGCCGGGGCACTGAAGCTTTCTTT.

The chain has TRBV20-1 and TRBJ2-7; TRBD1 matches 8 bases. V was clipped by 0 bases and J by 5 bases; unmatched bases: 9. CDR3 length: 15 amino acids. Germline V gives CDR1 DFQATT, CDR2 SNEGSKA (reference sequence). The CDR3 sequence: CSARDPDRVGDEQYF. In DNA, the CDR3 is TGCAGTGCTAGAGACCCGGACAGGGTTGGGGACGAGCAGTACTTC.

This chain uses TRBV4-3 with TRBJ2-5, with a possible D match to TRBD1 (6 bases). V gave up 6 bases and J gave up 5 bases, with 13 bases separating them. Looked up from germline, CDR1 is LGHNA and CDR2 is YSLEER. This CDR3 has 13 residues. The CDR3 is CASRRTEGETQYF. CDR3 nucleotide sequence: TGCGCCAGCAGGCGGACAGAAGGGGAGACCCAGTACTTC.

The gene calls are TRBV3-1 and TRBJ2-6; 11 positions agree with TRBD1. CDR3 length equals 20 residues. Germline V gene lookup returns CDR1 LGHDT and CDR2 YNNKEL (reference sequence). The V segment lost 4 bases and the J segment 1 base; nucleotides outside the gene matches: 12. CDR3 DNA sequence: TGTGCCAGCAGCCGTCCGAGGACAGGGGGCAGATTTTCTGGGGCCAACGTCCTGACTTTC. Its protein product is CASSRPRTGGRFSGANVLTF.

This clonotype showed up many times. J is TRBJ2-5 and V is TRBV18; no firm D call. The CDR3 is made up of 13 amino acids. V lost 3 bases and J 2 bases, leaving 7 bases between the germline ends. Germline CDR1 KGHSH, CDR2 LQKENI. The CDR3 loop reads CASSPLGQETQYF. The CDR3 nucleotides are TGTGCCAGCTCACCTCTCGGTCAAGAGACCCAGTACTTC.

This clonotype was seen ten or more times. This CDR3 reads CASSADGGLAGNNEQFF. For the CDR3, the DNA is TGTGCCAGCAGCGCGGACGGAGGGCTAGCGGGCAACAATGAGCAGTTCTTC. The chain employs TRBV9 and TRBJ2-1; TRBD2 matches at 8 bases. Unmatched junction bases numbered 13, after V lost 3 bases and J lost 5 bases. The CDR3 is 17 residues long. Germline V gives CDR1 SGDLS, CDR2 YYNGEE.

The rearrangement uses TRBV7-3 and TRBJ1-2; possibly TRBD1 for D (5 bases). The CDR3 extends over 14 amino acids. V was pared by 1 base and J by 7 bases, with 13 bases between. CDR1 is SGHTA, CDR2 FQGTGA, per germline. The CDR3 loop reads CASSLIGGRGGYTF. In DNA, the CDR3 is TGTGCCAGCAGCTTAATTGGGGGACGCGGTGGCTACACCTTC.

In the case of this clonotype: One end of the junction does not line up with germline, which may come from a read error. The rearrangement links TRBV28 to TRBJ2-4; 9 bases fit TRBD1. The J call may be incorrect, as the DNA end agrees better with TRBJ2-7. The CDR3 sequence is 14 residues long. CDR1 is MDHEN, CDR2 SYDVKM, per germline. CDR3 residues: CVSRIGTGWYEQYF. The CDR3, as DNA: TGTGTCAGCAGGATCGGGACAGGGTGGTACGAGCAGTACTTC.